The 23 T cell receptor beta chains below all came from one sample that was sequenced in a study of Ad26.COV2.S vaccination and SARS-CoV-2 variants. The method was immunoSEQ multiplex PCR; TCRdb's version includes in-frame clones alone and lacks a portion of them. Of just over 350,000 clones listed, roughly 94% are singletons. Material: peripheral blood, obtained after recovery from COVID-19. These receptors were taken from a human donor who had recovered from COVID-19.

The V and J genes are TRBV2 and TRBJ1-2, with D perhaps matching TRBD1 (6 bases). Looked up from germline, CDR1 is SNHLY and CDR2 is FYNNEI. V was pared by 7 bases and J by 7 bases, with 13 bases between. There are 12 residues in the CDR3. CDR3 in DNA: TGTGCCAGCAAAGCACAAGGGGGTGGCTACACCTTC. Its protein is CASKAQGGGYTF.

V is TRBV27 and J is TRBJ1-4; 7 bases are a match to TRBD1. The germline CDR1 and CDR2 sequences are MNHEY and SMNVEV (reference sequence). Trimming removed 5 bases from V and 6 bases from J; junction bases left unmatched: 12. This CDR3 has 16 amino acids. This CDR3 reads CASSPTTGEGYEKLFF. In DNA form, the CDR3 reads TGTGCCAGCAGTCCCACCACAGGGGAGGGGTATGAAAAACTGTTTTTT. The full variable domain, rest sourced from reference TRBV27 and TRBJ1-4, is EAQVTQNPRYLITVTGKKLTVTCSQNMNHEYMSWYRQDPGLGLRQIYYSMNVEVTDKGDVPEGYKVSRKEKRNFPLILESPSPNQTSLYFCASSPTTGEGYEKLFFGSGTQLSVL.

The chain combines TRBV6-2 or TRBV6-3 with TRBJ2-2, with TRBD1 as a possible D gene (5 bases). This CDR3 region has 17 residues. Trimming took 5 bases from V and 1 from J, leaving 17 bases between them. Germline lookup yields CDR1 MNHEY and CDR2 SVGEGT. The CDR3 region is CASSQAGQIVNTGELFF. For the CDR3, the DNA is TGTGCCAGCAGTCAGGCAGGGCAAATTGTGAACACCGGGGAGCTGTTTTTT.

The chain has TRBV29-1 and TRBJ1-1; maybe TRBD1 (5 bases). The CDR3 sequence is 14 residues long. The germline V gene encodes CDR1 SQVTM and CDR2 ANQGSEA. The germline V and J ends were trimmed by 4 bases and 4 bases, with 16 bases remaining between them. This chain's CDR3 is CSVVGRAWGTEAFF. In DNA form, the CDR3 reads TGCAGCGTTGTCGGCAGGGCGTGGGGCACTGAAGCTTTCTTT.

The chain is built from TRBV7-8 and TRBJ2-5, with TRBD1 matching over 7 bases. The CDR3 is 15 amino acids. V was clipped by 5 bases and J by 0 bases; unmatched bases: 6. The germline V gene encodes CDR1 SGHVS and CDR2 FQNEAQ. CDR3 sequence (DNA): TGTGCCAGCAGCACGGGACAGACGTACCAAGAGACCCAGTACTTC. Its translation is CASSTGQTYQETQYF. Full variable domain (outside the CDR3, taken from reference TRBV7-8 and TRBJ2-5): GAGVSQSPRYKVAKRGQDVALRCDPISGHVSLFWYQQALGQGPEFLTYFQNEAQLDKSGLPSDRFFAERPEGSVSTLKIQRTQQEDSAVYLCASSTGQTYQETQYFGPGTRLLVL.

V gene TRBV12-3 or TRBV12-4 combines with J gene TRBJ2-3, with D unclear. Trimming shortened V by 2 bases and J by 6 bases, and 6 bases separated the two germline ends. The CDR3 runs 12 residues. The CDR3 region has the DNA TGTGCCAGCAGTTTATCCGCGGATACGCAGTATTTT. It translates to CASSLSADTQYF.

V and J are TRBV29-1 and TRBJ1-1; D not resolved. V gave up 4 bases and J gave up 1 base, with 10 bases separating them. CDR3 length: 13 residues. CDR1 and CDR2 from the germline V gene are SQVTM and ANQGSEA. CDR3 in DNA: TGCAGCGTTGTCCACAGTGGGAACACTGAAGCTTTCTTT. Its translation is CSVVHSGNTEAFF.

The J gene is TRBJ2-7, the V gene TRBV6-4; 8 bases match TRBD2. The germline V gene has CDR1 MRHNA and CDR2 SNTAGT. The trim removed 4 bases at V and 1 base at J, leaving 6 bases unmatched. The length of the CDR3 is 15 residues. The DNA for the CDR3 is TGTGCCAGCAGTGCCCTAGCGGGTGGGTCCTACGAGCAGTACTTC. Encoded protein: CASSALAGGSYEQYF.

The CDR3 bases are TGTGCCAGCTCACCTAAAACAGGTCCGAATTCACCCCTCCACTTT. It encodes CASSPKTGPNSPLHF. V gene TRBV18 combines with J gene TRBJ1-6, with a weak D call TRBD1 (5 bases). The CDR3 runs 15 residues. The V gene lost 3 bases and the J gene lost 7 bases, with 13 bases spanning the gap. Per the germline V gene, CDR1 is KGHSH and CDR2 is LQKENI.

This clone was seen once. This specimen includes other DNA sequences encoding the same CDR3. The chain carries TRBV5-1 and TRBJ1-2, with unresolved D. The V end lost 0 bases, the J end lost 4 bases, and 4 bases lay between the germline ends. Germline-derived CDR1 and CDR2 are SGHRS and YFSETQ. CDR3 length: 12 residues. This CDR3 is CASSLEGYGYTF. CDR3 DNA: TGCGCCAGCAGCTTGGAAGGCTATGGCTACACCTTC. The variable domain in full, completed from reference TRBV5-1 and TRBJ1-2, reads KAGVTQTPRYLIKTRGQQVTLSCSPISGHRSVSWYQQTPGQGLQFLFEYFSETQRNKGNFPGRFSGRQFSNSRSEMNVSTLELGDSALYLCASSLEGYGYTFGSGTRLTVV.

The V gene is TRBV27, the J gene TRBJ1-4, with a weak D call TRBD1 (6 bases). V was trimmed by 6 bases and J by 4 bases, leaving 15 bases between them. This CDR3 has 15 amino acids. Germline values: CDR1 MNHEY, CDR2 SMNVEV (reference sequence). Here the CDR3 DNA reads TGTGCCAGCAGCAATACAGGGTTCAGTAATGAAAAACTGTTTTTT. This sequence encodes CASSNTGFSNEKLFF.

This sequence joins TRBV5-1 and TRBJ2-7; 9 positions match TRBD1. There are 15 residues in the CDR3. V gave up 0 bases and J gave up 2 bases; unmatched junction bases: 3. CDR1 and CDR2 (germline): SGHRS, YFSETQ. CDR3: CASSLVRTGAYEQYF. CDR3 in DNA: TGCGCCAGCAGCTTGGTCCGGACAGGGGCCTACGAGCAGTACTTC.

This rearrangement joins TRBV7-8 to TRBJ2-2, with D hard to call. Between the trimmed V and J ends, which lost 3 bases and 8 bases, there was a span of 7 bases. The length of the CDR3 is 12 residues. Per the germline V gene, CDR1 is SGHVS and CDR2 is FQNEAQ. The CDR3 sequence: CASSFEAGELFF. The CDR3 DNA reads as TGTGCCAGCAGCTTCGAGGCGGGGGAGCTGTTTTTT.

The gene calls are TRBV2 and TRBJ1-5, with a possible D match to TRBD1 (6 bases). Deletions cut 8 bases from V and 0 bases from J, with 11 bases between. Germline CDR1 and CDR2: SNHLY and FYNNEI. The CDR3 covers 14 residues. CDR3 coding DNA: TGTGCCAGCGGGGGCCCTAATAGCAATCAGCCCCAGCATTTT. It yields the protein CASGGPNSNQPQHF.

The V and J genes are TRBV12-5 and TRBJ2-2, with D unresolved. The CDR3 runs to 15 residues. Germline V gives CDR1 LGHNT, CDR2 FRNRAP. V was trimmed by 1 base and J by 0 bases, leaving 6 bases between them. In nucleotides, the CDR3 is TGTGCTAGTGGTTTGGGCCAGTCGAACACCGGGGAGCTGTTTTTT. Its protein is CASGLGQSNTGELFF.

This chain uses TRBV5-4 with TRBJ2-1; 13 bases line up with TRBD2. The length of the CDR3 is 16 residues. After removal of 3 bases from V and 5 bases from J, the junction contained 5 bases not matched to a gene. Per germline, CDR1 SGHNT and CDR2 YYREEE (reference sequence). The CDR3 sequence: CASSSGGTSGDNEQFF. The CDR3 DNA reads as TGTGCCAGCAGCTCGGGTGGGACTAGCGGGGACAATGAGCAGTTCTTC. The full variable domain, with the rest looked up from reference TRBV5-4 and TRBJ2-1, is ETGVTQSPTHLIKTRGQQVTLRCSSQSGHNTVSWYQQALGQGPQFIFQYYREEENGRGNFPPRFSGLQFPNYSSELNVNALELDDSALYLCASSSGGTSGDNEQFFGPGTRLTVL.

The chain joins TRBV19 to TRBJ1-1, with a weak D call TRBD1 (6 bases). V was pared by 4 bases and J by 4 bases, with 13 bases between. Germline V gene lookup returns CDR1 LNHDA and CDR2 SQIVND (reference sequence). This CDR3 spans 14 amino acids. CDR3 sequence reads: CASSRDTRGTEAFF. Written as DNA, the CDR3 is TGTGCCAGTAGTAGGGACACCCGGGGCACTGAAGCTTTCTTT.

The chain couples TRBV5-5 to TRBJ2-5; 8 nucleotides align to TRBD1. The CDR3 totals 16 residues. J was trimmed by 7 bases and V by 4 bases; bases with no gene match: 15. Germline V gene sequence: CDR1 SGHKS, CDR2 YYEKEE (reference sequence). Here the CDR3 DNA reads TGTGCCAGCAGCCTTTCGGGACAGGCGGTTTCGGGGACCCAGTACTTC. Amino acids: CASSLSGQAVSGTQYF.

The chain employs TRBV6-5 and TRBJ2-5; 10 nucleotides align to TRBD1. The CDR3 runs to 14 residues. CDR1 MNHEY and CDR2 SVGAGI come from the germline V gene. The J segment lost 5 bases and the V segment lost 3 bases, leaving 3 bases of the junction unmatched. The CDR3 region has the DNA TGTGCCAGCAGTTATGGACAGGGGGTCGAGACCCAGTACTTC. Amino acids: CASSYGQGVETQYF.

The CDR3 loop reads CASSIPRLANEQFF. The CDR3 bases are TGTGCCAGTAGTATCCCCCGACTAGCTAATGAGCAGTTCTTC. The gene calls are TRBV19 and TRBJ2-1; 7 bases agree with TRBD2. The CDR3 extends over 14 amino acids. Germline loops: CDR1 LNHDA, CDR2 SQIVND (reference sequence). V dropped 3 bases and J dropped 7; count of bases not matched to a gene: 6.

The sample holds one count of this clone. V gene TRBV9 combines with J gene TRBJ2-3; D remains ambiguous. CDR1 and CDR2 from the germline V gene are SGDLS and YYNGEE. Deletions cut 4 bases from V and 1 base from J, with 10 bases between. The CDR3 consists of 14 residues. The CDR3 loop is CASSPSIGTDTQYF. CDR3 DNA sequence: TGTGCCAGCAGCCCCTCTATTGGCACAGATACGCAGTATTTT.

The sample holds one count of this clone. The V and J genes are TRBV13 and TRBJ1-4; D is perhaps TRBD1 (6 bases). Trimming shortened V by 6 bases and J by 9 bases, and 14 bases separated the two germline ends. CDR3 length equals 13 residues. Germline V CDR1 and CDR2: PRHDT, FYEKMQ (reference sequence). CDR3 nucleotide sequence: TGTGCCAGCAGAGGCGGTGGGGGGCAAAAACTGTTTTTT. The encoded protein is CASRGGGGQKLFF.

V gene TRBV18 combines with J gene TRBJ1-1, with a tentative D call TRBD1 (6 bases). CDR1 is KGHSH, CDR2 LQKENI, per germline. The CDR3 contains 11 residues. Trimming left V 8 bases short and J 4 bases short, with 8 bases between. In DNA, the CDR3 is TGTGCCAGCGGGGGCGTCACTGAAGCTTTCTTT. Translation: CASGGVTEAFF.